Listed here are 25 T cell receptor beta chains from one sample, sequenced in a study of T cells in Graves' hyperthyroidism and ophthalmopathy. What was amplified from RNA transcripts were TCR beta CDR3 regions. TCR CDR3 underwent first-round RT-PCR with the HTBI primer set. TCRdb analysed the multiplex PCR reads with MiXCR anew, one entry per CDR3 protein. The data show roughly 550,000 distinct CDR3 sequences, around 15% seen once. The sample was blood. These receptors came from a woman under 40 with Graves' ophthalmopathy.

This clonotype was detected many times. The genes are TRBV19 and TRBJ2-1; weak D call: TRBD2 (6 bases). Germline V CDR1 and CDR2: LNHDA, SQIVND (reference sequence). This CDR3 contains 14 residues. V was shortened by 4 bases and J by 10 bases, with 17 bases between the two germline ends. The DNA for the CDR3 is TGTGCCAGTAGTAAGATAGGAGGGGATCAGGAGCAGTTCTTC. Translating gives CASSKIGGDQEQFF.

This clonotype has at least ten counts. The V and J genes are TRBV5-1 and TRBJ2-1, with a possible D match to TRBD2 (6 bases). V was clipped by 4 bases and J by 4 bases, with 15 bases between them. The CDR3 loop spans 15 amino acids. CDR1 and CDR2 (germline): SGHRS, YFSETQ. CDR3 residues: CASSEGLTTYNEQFF. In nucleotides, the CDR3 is TGCGCCAGCAGCGAGGGACTGACGACTTACAATGAGCAGTTCTTC.

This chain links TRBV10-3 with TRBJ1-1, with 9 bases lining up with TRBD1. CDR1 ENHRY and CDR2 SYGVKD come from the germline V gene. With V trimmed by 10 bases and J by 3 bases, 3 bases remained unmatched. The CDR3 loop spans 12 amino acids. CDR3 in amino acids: CANRDRDTEAFF. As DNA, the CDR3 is TGTGCCAACCGGGACAGGGACACTGAAGCTTTCTTT.

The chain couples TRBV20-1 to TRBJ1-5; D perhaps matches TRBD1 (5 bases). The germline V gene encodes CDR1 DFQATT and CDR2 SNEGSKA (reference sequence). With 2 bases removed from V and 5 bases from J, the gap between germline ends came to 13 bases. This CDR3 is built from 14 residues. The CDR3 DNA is TGCAGTGCTAGAAGCGGGGGGAGGCATCAGCCCCAGCATTTT. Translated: CSARSGGRHQPQHF.

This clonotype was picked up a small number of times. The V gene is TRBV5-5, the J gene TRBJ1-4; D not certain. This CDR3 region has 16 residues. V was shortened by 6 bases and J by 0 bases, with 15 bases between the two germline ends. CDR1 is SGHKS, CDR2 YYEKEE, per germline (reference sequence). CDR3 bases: TGTGCCAGCACCCTTGCTCTGTCGGCAACTAATGAAAAACTGTTTTTT. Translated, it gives CASTLALSATNEKLFF.

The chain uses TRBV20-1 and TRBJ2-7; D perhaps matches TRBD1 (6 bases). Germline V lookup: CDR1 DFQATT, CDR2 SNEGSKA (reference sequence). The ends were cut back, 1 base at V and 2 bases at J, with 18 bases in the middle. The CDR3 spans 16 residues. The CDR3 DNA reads TGCAGTGCTAGAGGTCCCCGGGGCAGGGGACCCTACGAGCAGTACTTC. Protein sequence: CSARGPRGRGPYEQYF.

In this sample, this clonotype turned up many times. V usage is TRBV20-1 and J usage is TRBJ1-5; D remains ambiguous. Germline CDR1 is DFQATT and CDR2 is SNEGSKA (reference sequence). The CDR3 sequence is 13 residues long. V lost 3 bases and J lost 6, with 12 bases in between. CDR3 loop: CSASLSIGQPQHF. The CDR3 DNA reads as TGCAGTGCTAGTCTTTCTATCGGTCAGCCCCAGCATTTT.

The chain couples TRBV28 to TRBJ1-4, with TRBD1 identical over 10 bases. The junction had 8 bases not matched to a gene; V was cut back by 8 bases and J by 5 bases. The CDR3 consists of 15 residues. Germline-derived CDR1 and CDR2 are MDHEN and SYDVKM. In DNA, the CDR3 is TGTGCCAGCGGACAGGGGGACGACCAAAATGAAAAACTGTTTTTT. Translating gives CASGQGDDQNEKLFF.

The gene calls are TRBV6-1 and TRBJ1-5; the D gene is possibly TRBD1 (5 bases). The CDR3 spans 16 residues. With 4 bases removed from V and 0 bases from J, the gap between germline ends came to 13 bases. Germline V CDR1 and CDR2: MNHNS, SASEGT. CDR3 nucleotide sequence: TGTGCCAGCAGTGGGGACGGAACACATAGCAATCAGCCCCAGCATTTT. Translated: CASSGDGTHSNQPQHF.

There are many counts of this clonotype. This chain's CDR3 is CSAPGLAGMEQFF. The CDR3 DNA reads as TGCAGTGCACCTGGACTAGCGGGAATGGAGCAGTTCTTC. The V and J genes are TRBV20-1 and TRBJ2-1, with 12 bases matching TRBD2. V shed 6 bases and J 10 bases; nucleotides not matched to a gene: 7. The CDR3 runs 13 residues. Germline lookup yields CDR1 DFQATT and CDR2 SNEGSKA (reference sequence).

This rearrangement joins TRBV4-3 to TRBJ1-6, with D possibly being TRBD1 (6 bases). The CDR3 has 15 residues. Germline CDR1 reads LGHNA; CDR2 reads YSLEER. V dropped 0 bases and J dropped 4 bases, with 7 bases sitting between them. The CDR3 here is CASSQEQGYNSPLHF. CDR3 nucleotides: TGCGCCAGCAGCCAAGAGCAGGGGTATAATTCACCCCTCCACTTT.

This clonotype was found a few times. The CDR3 nucleotides read TGTGCCAGCAGGGGACGGGGAGGTCCTACCAGCTCTGGGGCCAACGTCCTGACTTTC. Translation: CASRGRGGPTSSGANVLTF. The rearrangement joins TRBV2 to TRBJ2-6, with D maybe TRBD2 (6 bases). CDR1 SNHLY and CDR2 FYNNEI come from the germline V gene. This CDR3 region has 19 residues. V dropped 6 bases and J dropped 0 bases, with 21 bases sitting between them.

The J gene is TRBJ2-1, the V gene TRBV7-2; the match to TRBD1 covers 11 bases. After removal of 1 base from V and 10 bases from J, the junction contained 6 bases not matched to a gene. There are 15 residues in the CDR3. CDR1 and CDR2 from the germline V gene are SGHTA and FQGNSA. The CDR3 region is CASSLDGQGAGEQFF. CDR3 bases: TGTGCCAGCAGCTTAGACGGACAGGGGGCGGGAGAGCAGTTCTTC. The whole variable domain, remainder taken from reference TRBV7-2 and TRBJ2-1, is GAGVSQSPSNKVTEKGKDVELRCDPISGHTALYWYRQSLGQGLEFLIYFQGNSAPDKSGLPSDRFSAERTGGSVSTLTIQRTQQEDSAVYLCASSLDGQGAGEQFFGPGTRLTVL.

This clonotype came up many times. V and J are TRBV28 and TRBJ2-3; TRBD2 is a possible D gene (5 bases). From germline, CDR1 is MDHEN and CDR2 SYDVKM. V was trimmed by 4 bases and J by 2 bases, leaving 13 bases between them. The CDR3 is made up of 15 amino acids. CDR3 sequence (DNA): TGTGCCAGCAGTTCGCGAACCGGGGACACAGATACGCAGTATTTT. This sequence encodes CASSSRTGDTDTQYF.

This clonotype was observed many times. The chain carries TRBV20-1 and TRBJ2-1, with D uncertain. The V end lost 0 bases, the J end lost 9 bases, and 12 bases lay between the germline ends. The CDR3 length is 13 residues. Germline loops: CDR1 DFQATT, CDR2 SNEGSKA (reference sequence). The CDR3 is CSARDTLLGEQFF. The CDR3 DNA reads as TGCAGTGCTAGAGATACCCTATTAGGTGAGCAGTTCTTC.

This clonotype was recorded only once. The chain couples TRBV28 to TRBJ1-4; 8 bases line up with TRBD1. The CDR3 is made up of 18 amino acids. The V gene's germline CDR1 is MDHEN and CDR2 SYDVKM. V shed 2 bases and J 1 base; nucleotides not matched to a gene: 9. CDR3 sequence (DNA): TGTGCCAGCAGTTTACCCACAGGGGGGGGACTAACTAATGAAAAACTGTTTTTT. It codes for CASSLPTGGGLTNEKLFF.

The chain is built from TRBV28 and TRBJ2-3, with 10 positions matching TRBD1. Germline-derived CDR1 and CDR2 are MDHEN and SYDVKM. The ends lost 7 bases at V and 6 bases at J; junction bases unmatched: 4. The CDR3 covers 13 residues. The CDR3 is CASTPGQGDTQYF. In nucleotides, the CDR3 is TGTGCCAGCACTCCGGGACAGGGGGATACGCAGTATTTT.

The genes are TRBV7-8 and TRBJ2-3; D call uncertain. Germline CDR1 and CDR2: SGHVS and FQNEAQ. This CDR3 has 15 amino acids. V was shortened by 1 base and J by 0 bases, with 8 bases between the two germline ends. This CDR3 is CASSLERASTDTQYF. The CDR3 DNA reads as TGTGCCAGCAGCTTAGAACGTGCTAGCACAGATACGCAGTATTTT.

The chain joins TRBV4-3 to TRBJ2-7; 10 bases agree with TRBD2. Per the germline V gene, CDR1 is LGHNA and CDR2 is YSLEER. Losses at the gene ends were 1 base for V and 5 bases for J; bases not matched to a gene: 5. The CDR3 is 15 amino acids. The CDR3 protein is CASSQVAGGAHEQYF. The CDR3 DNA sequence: TGCGCCAGCAGCCAAGTAGCGGGAGGCGCCCACGAGCAGTACTTC.

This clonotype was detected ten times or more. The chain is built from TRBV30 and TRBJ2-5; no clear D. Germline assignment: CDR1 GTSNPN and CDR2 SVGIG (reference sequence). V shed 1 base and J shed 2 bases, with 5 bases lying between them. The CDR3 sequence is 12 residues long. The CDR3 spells CAWSEGQETQYF. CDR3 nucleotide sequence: TGTGCCTGGAGTGAAGGGCAAGAGACCCAGTACTTC.

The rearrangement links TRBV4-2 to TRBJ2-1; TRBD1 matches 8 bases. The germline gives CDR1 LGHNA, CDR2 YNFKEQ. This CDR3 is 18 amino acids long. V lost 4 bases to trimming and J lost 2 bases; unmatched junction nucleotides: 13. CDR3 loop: CASSRSLPGQATYNEQFF. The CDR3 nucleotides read TGTGCCAGCAGCCGAAGTTTACCGGGACAGGCCACCTACAATGAGCAGTTCTTC.

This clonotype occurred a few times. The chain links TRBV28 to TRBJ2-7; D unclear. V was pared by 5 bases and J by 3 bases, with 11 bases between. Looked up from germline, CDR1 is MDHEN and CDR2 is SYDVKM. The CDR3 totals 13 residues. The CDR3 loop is CASSPLENYEQYF. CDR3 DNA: TGTGCCAGCAGTCCCCTGGAGAACTACGAGCAGTACTTC.

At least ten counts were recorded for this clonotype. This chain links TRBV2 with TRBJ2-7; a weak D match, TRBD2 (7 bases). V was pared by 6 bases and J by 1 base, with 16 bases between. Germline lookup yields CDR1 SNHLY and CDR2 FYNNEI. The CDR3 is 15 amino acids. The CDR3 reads CASRGGTLISYEQYF. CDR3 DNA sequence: TGTGCCAGCAGGGGGGGGACACTGATTTCCTACGAGCAGTACTTC.

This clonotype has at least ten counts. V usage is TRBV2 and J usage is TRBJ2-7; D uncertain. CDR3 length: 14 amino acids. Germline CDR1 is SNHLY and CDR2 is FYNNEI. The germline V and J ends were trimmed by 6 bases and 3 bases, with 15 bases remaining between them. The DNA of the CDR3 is TGTGCCAGCAGGCCCATTCGCCACGACTACGAGCAGTACTTC. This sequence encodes CASRPIRHDYEQYF.

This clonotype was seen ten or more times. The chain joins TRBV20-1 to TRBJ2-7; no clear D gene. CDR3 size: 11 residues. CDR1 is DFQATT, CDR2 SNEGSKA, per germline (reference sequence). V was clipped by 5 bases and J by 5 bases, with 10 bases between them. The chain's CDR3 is CSAPVFHEQYF. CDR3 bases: TGCAGTGCTCCCGTTTTTCACGAGCAGTACTTC.